This T cell receptor beta chain was found in a study of blood T cell repertoires in COVID-19. At the level of the study: Spain, Italy and the United States supplied samples that represented acute and convalescent COVID-19.

Repertoires were generated with immunoSEQ multiplex PCR, while TCRdb's copy carries only in-frame clones and drops some. The table has under 200,000 clones, approximately 80% seen once. Self-reported history from a screening survey and questionnaire set each donor's cohort. Sequenced sample: PBMCs or T cells enriched from blood (not recorded which). The origin of this receptor is a woman in her sixties or seventies who had recovered from COVID-19.

The CDR3 reads CASRETGLFEKLFF. Here the CDR3 DNA reads TGTGCCAGTAGGGAGACAGGGCTGTTTGAAAAACTGTTTTTT. The rearrangement uses TRBV19 and TRBJ1-4; 7 positions agree with TRBD1. The CDR3 is 14 residues long. Germline V CDR1 and CDR2: LNHDA, SQIVND (reference sequence). Germline trimming cut 6 bases from V and 7 bases from J; bases unmatched to any gene: 8.